This entry describes one TCR beta chain. Its antigen remains unidentified. Germline lookup yields CDR1 SGDLS and CDR2 YYNGEE. This CDR3 is built from 17 residues. V gave up 3 bases and J gave up 5 bases, with 21 bases separating them. The source of the sample is a study of graft-versus-host responses after intestinal transplantation. Background on the study: The study gave all recipients anti-thymocyte globulin induction, then tacrolimus and steroids for 2 to 3 years.

Study-wide results and caveats: Recipient-marrow GvH clones were detected, some having first appeared in ileum or blood. Early post-transplant HvG declines tracked with peak circulating GvH clone levels.

Sequencing used immunoSEQ multiplex PCR; TCRdb keeps in-frame clones, though not all of them. The sample contains some 39,000 clones, about 95% of which appear only once. The chain uses TRBV9 and TRBJ2-1; perhaps TRBD2 as D (7 bases). The sequencing used unstimulated CD8+ T cells sorted from spleen or lymph node cells, collected before transplant. This clonotype originated in a human donor who was the organ donor for an intestinal transplant. The CDR3 nucleotides read TGTGCCAGCAGCGGCCGTGCGTCGCGGGGGACAAACAATGAGCAGTTCTTC. It specifies CASSGRASRGTNNEQFF.